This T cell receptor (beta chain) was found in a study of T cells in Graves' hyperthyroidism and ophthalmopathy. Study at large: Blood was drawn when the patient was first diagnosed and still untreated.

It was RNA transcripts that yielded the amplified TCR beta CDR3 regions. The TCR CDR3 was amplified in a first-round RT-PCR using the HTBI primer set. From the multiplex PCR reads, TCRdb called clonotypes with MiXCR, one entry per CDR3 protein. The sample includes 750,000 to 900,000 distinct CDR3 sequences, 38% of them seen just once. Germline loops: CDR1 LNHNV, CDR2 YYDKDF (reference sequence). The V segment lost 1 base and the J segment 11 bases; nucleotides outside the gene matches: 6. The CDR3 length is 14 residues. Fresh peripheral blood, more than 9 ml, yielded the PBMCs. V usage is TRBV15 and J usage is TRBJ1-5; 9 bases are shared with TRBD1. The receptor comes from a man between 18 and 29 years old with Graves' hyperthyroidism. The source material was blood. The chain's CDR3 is CATSRGTGTGTQHF. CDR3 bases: TGTGCCACCAGCAGAGGGACCGGGACAGGGACCCAGCATTTT.